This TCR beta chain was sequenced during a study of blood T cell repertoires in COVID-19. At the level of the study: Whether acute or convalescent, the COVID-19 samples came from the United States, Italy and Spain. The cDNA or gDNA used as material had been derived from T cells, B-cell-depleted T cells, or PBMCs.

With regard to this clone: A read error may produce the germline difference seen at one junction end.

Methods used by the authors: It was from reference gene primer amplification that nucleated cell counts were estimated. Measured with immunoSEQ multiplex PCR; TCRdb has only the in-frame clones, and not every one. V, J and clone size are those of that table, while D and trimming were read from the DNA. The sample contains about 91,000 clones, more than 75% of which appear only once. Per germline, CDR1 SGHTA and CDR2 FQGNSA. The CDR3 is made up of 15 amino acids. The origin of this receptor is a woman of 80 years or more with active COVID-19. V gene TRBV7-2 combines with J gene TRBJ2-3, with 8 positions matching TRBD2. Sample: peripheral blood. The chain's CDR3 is CASSLGSGSIDTQYF. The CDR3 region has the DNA TGTGCCAGCAGCTTAGGGAGCGGGAGCATAGATACGCAGTATTTT. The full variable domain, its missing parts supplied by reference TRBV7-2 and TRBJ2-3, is GAGVSQSPSNKVTEKGKDVELRCDPISGHTALYWYRQSLGQGLEFLIYFQGNSAPDKSGLPSDRFSAERTGGSVSTLTIQRTQQEDSAVYLCASSLGSGSIDTQYFGPGTRLTVL.